These 14 T cell receptor delta chains were sequenced from one sample in a study of γδ T cells in repeated Plasmodium falciparum infection. TCRdb used CATT to re-call clones from the multiplex PCR reads. The sample consists of 75,000 to 95,000 delta-chain clones, 0.98% of them appearing once. Gammadelta T cells were flow-sorted from PBMC into Vgamma9/Vdelta2+ and Vdelta2-negative populations for bulk analysis. Sample: gamma-delta T cells from blood. These receptor sequences come from a pool of human donors (malaria-infected and uninfected, not separated).

This clone appeared a few times. A read error likely explains why the TCRdb protein, taken from a much larger clone, differs from this DNA's translation at residue 6; the protein shown is translated from the DNA. The V gene is TRDV1, the J gene TRDJ1; 9 nucleotides align to TRDD3. In germline, CDR1 is TSWWSYY, CDR2 QGS. The CDR3 has 22 amino acids. With 1 base clipped from V and 0 bases from J, the junction kept 21 bases outside the gene matches. CDR3 bases: TGTGCTCTTGGGGAACATTTAATCCTACGTCTTCTGGGGGATGAGTACACCGATAAACTCATCTTT. Translating gives CALGEHLILRLLGDEYTDKLIF.

As concerns this clone: TCRdb attributes to this sequence the protein of a much larger clone, which differs from the DNA translation at residue 3; a read error is likely, and the protein displayed is translated from the DNA. V is TRDV2 and J is TRDJ1; D not resolved. This CDR3 spans 15 amino acids. Per germline, CDR1 GEAIGNYY and CDR2 EKD. The CDR3 here is CAGDTVATPTDKLIF. CDR3 coding DNA: TGTGCCGGTGACACCGTTGCTACCCCTACCGATAAACTCATCTTT.

A few counts support this clone. A clone one base away is much larger, so this may be a read error. This specimen includes other DNA sequences encoding the same CDR3. CDR3 bases: TGTGCTCTTGGGGAACTAACCCGACGCCGAGTACCCACCGATAAGCTCATCTTT. Its translation is CALGELTRRRVPTDKLIF. This rearrangement joins TRDV1 to TRDJ1; D is unclear. The CDR3 extends over 18 amino acids. The germline gives CDR1 TSWWSYY, CDR2 QGS.

About this clone: The mismatch at residue 19 between this DNA's translation and the TCRdb protein of a much larger clone likely reflects a read error; the protein shown is translated from the DNA. TRDV1 is the V gene, and the J gene was not called; the DNA was not used to check the table's D call, TRDD3. Looked up from germline, CDR1 is TSWWSYY and CDR2 is QGS. The CDR3 runs 21 residues. The CDR3 loop reads CALGERERLHSNGGELPGPIF. The CDR3 DNA follows: TGTGCTCTTGGGGAACGAGAGCGCCTACATTCGAACGGGGGGGAACTGCCCGGACCCATCTTT.

Note on this clone: The amino acid sequence in TCRdb belongs to a much larger clone and departs from this DNA's translation at residue 11, likely a sequencing read error; the sequence shown is translated from the DNA. The CDR3: CALGELVFASRGIKWTDKLIF. The CDR3 nucleotides read TGTGCTCTTGGGGAACTAGTATTCGCCTCCCGGGGGATAAAGTGGACCGATAAACTCATCTTT. This chain connects TRDV1 to TRDJ1; TRDD3 matches at 8 bases. TCRdb does not report a J gene; here it was assigned by matching the DNA to germline references. Germline trimming cut 0 bases from V and 2 bases from J; bases unmatched to any gene: 20. Per germline, CDR1 TSWWSYY and CDR2 QGS. The CDR3 length is 21 residues.

This clone was seen ten or more times. A far larger clone is one nucleotide away, so this likely arose from a read error. This specimen includes other DNA sequences encoding the same CDR3. Called V gene: TRDV2; the J gene was not called; no check of the table's D call, TRDD3, against the DNA was made. The CDR3 has 17 residues. Germline V gene lookup returns CDR1 GEAIGNYY and CDR2 EKD. The CDR3 DNA sequence: TGTGCCTGTGACGTCGACTGGGGGATAAGGTTGACAGCACAACTCTTCTTC. Its protein is CACDVDWGIRLTAQLFF.

In its sample, this clone was seen many times. A far more abundant clone sits one base away, making this likely a read error. This same CDR3 is encoded by further DNA sequences in the sample. V usage is TRDV2 and J usage is TRDJ1; TRDD3 aligns across 8 bases. The CDR3 spans 16 residues. In germline, CDR1 is GEAIGNYY, CDR2 EKD. CDR3 coding DNA: TGTGCCTGTGACCTCCTCGCTGGGGGAAACCACGATAAGCTCATCTTT. As protein: CACDLLAGGNHDKLIF.

As to this clone: With only one base between it and a far larger clone, this is likely a read error. Additional DNA sequences in this sample encode the identical CDR3. The chain combines TRDV1 with TRDJ1; D gene unclear. The germline gives CDR1 TSWWSYY, CDR2 QGS. Trimming pared 4 bases from V and 8 bases from J, leaving 17 bases between. The CDR3 extends over 14 amino acids. The CDR3 protein is CALGVPESFDKLIF. For the CDR3, the DNA is TGTGCTCTTGGGGTCCCGGAGTCTTTCGACAAACTCATCTTT.

Only a few counts were recorded for this clone. The protein in TCRdb stems from a much larger clone and differs at residue 4 from this DNA's translation, likely a read error; here the protein is translated from the DNA. The chain couples TRDV2 to TRDJ1, with 12 bases that match TRDD3. No J segment appears in TCRdb, so it was assigned here by matching the sequence to germline. CDR3 length equals 21 residues. Germline-derived CDR1 and CDR2 are GEAIGNYY and EKD. CDR3 region: CACGTRNTSYLGDTYTDKLIF. DNA for the CDR3: TGTGCCTGTGGCACCCGGAACACTTCCTACCTGGGGGATACGTACACCGATAAACTCATCTTT.

For this clone: For this DNA, TCRdb reports the protein of a much larger clone, which diverges at residue 7, most likely from a read error; the protein presented here is translated directly from the DNA. This chain joins TRDV2 and TRDJ1, with 10 positions matching TRDD3. TCRdb is silent on the J gene; assignment here came from matching the DNA to germline. V was pared by 3 bases and J by 0 bases, with 12 bases of the junction left unmatched. Germline V gives CDR1 GEAIGNYY, CDR2 EKD. The CDR3 spans 18 residues. In nucleotides, the CDR3 is TGTGCCTGTGACCCTTTGATTGGGGGATACTCTGACACCGATAAACTCATCTTT. Translated: CACDPLIGGYSDTDKLIF.

To note about this clone: The protein recorded in TCRdb matches a much larger clone and deviates from this DNA's translation at residue 17, suggesting a read error; the protein here is obtained by translating the DNA. The J gene was not called, though the V gene is TRDV2; TRDD3 was called by the table and not checked on the DNA. Germline loops: CDR1 GEAIGNYY, CDR2 EKD. This CDR3 comprises 18 residues. The CDR3 DNA sequence: TGTGCCTGTGACGCCAACGGTACTGGGGGACTCAAGGTGGATAAACTCACCTTT. As protein: CACDANGTGGLKVDKLTF.

This clone was detected only a few times. The likely explanation is a read error, given a far larger clone one base away. The sample contains more than one DNA sequence encoding this CDR3. The CDR3 bases are TGTGCCCTTGGGGAACTGTACGGTCCGCCTTTCCTACGTACTGGGGGATTCGTCGCCGATAAACTCATCTTT. Protein: CALGELYGPPFLRTGGFVADKLIF. This chain links TRDV1 with TRDJ1, with 10 nucleotides matching TRDD3. The CDR3 has 24 amino acids. The germline gives CDR1 TSWWSYY, CDR2 QGS.

To note about this clone: TCRdb assigns this DNA the protein of a much larger clone, which departs from its translation at residue 5; this likely reflects a read error, and the protein shown comes from translating the DNA. This chain joins TRDV2 and TRDJ1, with TRDD3 matching 8 bases. The J gene, left out of TCRdb, was set here by checking the DNA against germline. V lost 6 bases to trimming and J lost 4 bases; unmatched junction nucleotides: 15. The CDR3 extends over 16 amino acids. Per germline, CDR1 GEAIGNYY and CDR2 EKD. The CDR3 DNA sequence: TGTGCCTGTTCCCCCTCCGGCTGGGGGACCCTCGATAAACTCATCTTT. It encodes CACSPSGWGTLDKLIF.

To note about this clone: TCRdb's listed protein matches a much larger clone and diverges from this DNA's translation at residue 7, likely through a read error; the protein shown comes from the DNA. The chain links TRDV2 to TRDJ1, with TRDD3 matching 13 bases. The germline V gene encodes CDR1 GEAIGNYY and CDR2 EKD. The CDR3 spans 17 residues. Trimming took 1 base from V and 7 from J; bases not matched to a gene: 11. The CDR3 DNA reads TGTGCCTGTGACACTCGGGTACTGGGGGATACGCGGAGTAAACTCATCTTT. Amino acids: CACDTRVLGDTRSKLIF.